The 27 T cell receptor beta chains presented below share a single source sample, sequenced in a study of human T cells and chemical hapten exposure. TCRdb analysed the RACE reads with MiXCR anew, one entry per CDR3 protein. This table has more than 250,000 distinct CDR3 sequences, 7.5% to 10% appearing once. Time point here: pre-sensitization, week 0. Noted treatment: therapeutic diphenylcyclopropenone sensitization with weekly scalp DPC. Here the sequenced sample was whole blood, taken in connection with sensitization to the hapten diphenylcyclopropenone (DPC). These receptors came from a woman aged 40 to 55 with alopecia areata. Some clones in this sample may be carry-over from other donors' samples.

This clonotype was observed a few times. This chain links TRBV5-1 with TRBJ2-5, with a possible D match to TRBD2 (6 bases). The CDR3 sequence is 13 residues long. The germline CDR1 and CDR2 sequences are SGHRS and YFSETQ. Trimming removed 4 bases from V and 6 bases from J, with 13 bases in between. The CDR3 is CASSPEGWKTQYF. The DNA for the CDR3 is TGCGCCAGCAGCCCGGAGGGGTGGAAGACCCAGTACTTC. The full variable domain, its missing parts supplied by reference TRBV5-1 and TRBJ2-5, is KAGVTQTPRYLIKTRGQQVTLSCSPISGHRSVSWYQQTPGQGLQFLFEYFSETQRNKGNFPGRFSGRQFSNSRSEMNVSTLELGDSALYLCASSPEGWKTQYFGPGTRLLVL.

The chain recombines TRBV2 with TRBJ2-7, with TRBD1 matching 8 bases. Unmatched junction bases numbered 4, after V lost 6 bases and J lost 3 bases. Germline CDR1 reads SNHLY; CDR2 reads FYNNEI. This CDR3 has 13 amino acids. The CDR3 DNA is TGTGCCAGCAGCGATGGACAGGGCTACGAGCAGTACTTC. This translates into CASSDGQGYEQYF.

This clonotype has more than one count but fewer than ten. The chain uses TRBV6-2 or TRBV6-3 and TRBJ2-1; 8 bases fit TRBD2. The CDR3 totals 16 residues. V lost 2 bases to trimming and J lost 2 bases; unmatched junction nucleotides: 5. Germline assignment: CDR1 MNHEY and CDR2 SVGEGT. Here the CDR3 DNA reads TGTGCCAGCAGTTACCCCTCGGGAGGGACCTACAATGAGCAGTTCTTC. Translation: CASSYPSGGTYNEQFF.

This clonotype was seen ten or more times. V usage is TRBV5-6 and J usage is TRBJ1-6; no clear D. The V end was cut by 5 bases, the J end by 2 bases, with 8 bases between. CDR1 is SGHDT and CDR2 is YYEEEE in the germline V gene. The CDR3 extends over 14 amino acids. CDR3 residues: CASRHSAYNSPLHF. The CDR3 nucleotides read TGTGCCAGCAGGCACAGCGCCTATAATTCACCCCTCCACTTT.

This clonotype was observed a handful of times. The chain recombines TRBV6-5 with TRBJ2-1; D gene unclear. This CDR3 contains 14 residues. V was clipped by 2 bases and J by 5 bases, with 10 bases between them. From germline, CDR1 is MNHEY and CDR2 SVGAGI. This CDR3 reads CASSYVGNDNEQFF. CDR3 sequence (DNA): TGTGCCAGCAGTTACGTGGGAAATGACAATGAGCAGTTCTTC.

The chain uses TRBV7-6 and TRBJ2-7; the match to TRBD2 covers 11 bases. The germline gives CDR1 SGHVS, CDR2 FNYEAQ. The length of the CDR3 is 15 residues. Trimming at V came to 3 bases and at J to 1 base, leaving 2 bases not matched to a gene. The CDR3 is CASSLTSGASYEQYF. The CDR3 DNA sequence: TGTGCCAGCAGCTTGACTAGCGGGGCTTCCTACGAGCAGTACTTC. The whole variable domain, remainder taken from reference TRBV7-6 and TRBJ2-7, is GAGVSQSPRYKVTKRGQDVALRCDPISGHVSLYWYRQALGQGPEFLTYFNYEAQQDKSGLPNDRFSAERPEGSISTLTIQRTEQRDSAMYRCASSLTSGASYEQYFGPGTRLTVT.

This clonotype was seen a few times. CDR3 in amino acids: CASSFPGGTGELFF. The DNA of the CDR3 is TGTGCCAGCAGCTTCCCCGGGGGCACCGGGGAGCTGTTTTTT. V gene TRBV7-2 combines with J gene TRBJ2-2, with D possibly matching TRBD2 (6 bases). Germline CDR1 is SGHTA and CDR2 is FQGNSA. The CDR3 extends over 14 amino acids. V was clipped by 3 bases and J by 4 bases, with 9 bases between them.

The chain links TRBV10-3 to TRBJ2-7, with D possibly TRBD2 on 6 matching bases. Germline values: CDR1 ENHRY, CDR2 SYGVKD. Trimming shortened V by 4 bases and J by 4 bases, and 8 bases separated the two germline ends. CDR3 length: 12 amino acids. CDR3 in amino acids: CAISVGGYEQYF. CDR3 DNA sequence: TGTGCCATCAGTGTCGGAGGGTACGAGCAGTACTTC.

This clonotype was recorded at least ten times. The chain combines TRBV15 with TRBJ1-1, with D perhaps matching TRBD1 (6 bases). Germline V gene data show CDR1 as LNHNV and CDR2 as YYDKDF (reference sequence). There are 15 residues in the CDR3. V lost 5 bases and J 4 bases, leaving 17 bases between the germline ends. The CDR3 loop is CATSGGADSGTEAFF. The CDR3 DNA reads as TGTGCCACCAGCGGGGGAGCGGACAGCGGCACTGAAGCTTTCTTT.

This clonotype came up many times. The chain is built from TRBV9 and TRBJ2-1; TRBD2 agrees at 8 bases. V dropped 1 base and J dropped 6; count of bases not matched to a gene: 6. The length of the CDR3 is 15 residues. Germline CDR1 reads SGDLS; CDR2 reads YYNGEE. CDR3 nucleotides: TGTGCCAGCAGCGTAATCCCCGGACTAGCCAATGAGCAGTTCTTC. Its protein is CASSVIPGLANEQFF.

J is TRBJ2-6 and V is TRBV28; D might be TRBD1 (5 bases). The CDR3 sequence is 16 residues long. V lost 8 bases and J lost 3, with 17 bases in between. From germline, CDR1 is MDHEN and CDR2 SYDVKM. CDR3 loop: CASGPTVIGGANVLTF. The DNA of the CDR3 is TGTGCCAGCGGACCGACAGTGATCGGTGGGGCCAACGTCCTGACTTTC.

This clonotype was counted a few times. The gene calls are TRBV9 and TRBJ2-2; 9 bases line up with TRBD2. Looked up from germline, CDR1 is SGDLS and CDR2 is YYNGEE. Trimming cost V 3 bases and J 4 bases; bases outside gene matches: 7. The CDR3 is 16 amino acids. The CDR3 sequence is CASSGLAGASTGELFF. As DNA, the CDR3 is TGTGCCAGCAGCGGATTAGCGGGAGCGAGCACCGGGGAGCTGTTTTTT.

J is TRBJ2-1 and V is TRBV20-1; D gene ambiguous. The germline V and J ends were trimmed by 0 bases and 5 bases, with 17 bases remaining between them. The germline V gene has CDR1 DFQATT and CDR2 SNEGSKA (reference sequence). The CDR3 is 16 residues long. CDR3 region: CSARDYGPASNNEQFF. CDR3 coding DNA: TGCAGTGCTAGAGATTACGGCCCTGCTTCGAACAATGAGCAGTTCTTC.

This clonotype was seen a handful of times. The rearrangement joins TRBV7-9 to TRBJ2-7; TRBD2 matches 9 bases. The CDR3 extends over 18 amino acids. Germline V lookup: CDR1 SEHNR, CDR2 FQNEAQ (reference sequence). V trimming: 5 bases; J trimming: 2 bases; junction bases outside the gene matches: 16. CDR3 bases: TGTGCCAGCAGCCCCCTCTCCAATAGCGGGAGTGCCCCCTACGAGCAGTACTTC. This encodes CASSPLSNSGSAPYEQYF. Full variable domain (remainder filled in from reference TRBV7-9 and TRBJ2-7): DTGVSQNPRHKITKRGQNVTFRCDPISEHNRLYWYRQTLGQGPEFLTYFQNEAQLEKSRLLSDRFSAERPKGSFSTLEIQRTEQGDSAMYLCASSPLSNSGSAPYEQYFGPGTRLTVT.

The V call is TRBV18, the J call TRBJ2-3; D possibly corresponds to TRBD2 (5 bases). Germline CDR1 and CDR2: KGHSH and LQKENI. The CDR3 extends over 15 amino acids. The germline V and J ends were trimmed by 2 bases and 0 bases, with 9 bases remaining between them. CDR3 coding DNA: TGTGCCAGCTCACCAGCGGGCTCTAGCACAGATACGCAGTATTTT. Residues: CASSPAGSSTDTQYF.

This clonotype has more than one count but fewer than ten. The chain uses TRBV12-3 or TRBV12-4 and TRBJ1-4; maybe TRBD1 (5 bases). The CDR3 loop spans 15 amino acids. V was trimmed by 2 bases and J by 8 bases, leaving 15 bases between them. The CDR3 loop is CASSLSGEAREKLFF. In DNA, the CDR3 is TGTGCCAGCAGTTTATCGGGGGAGGCGCGGGAAAAACTGTTTTTT.

A few counts support this clonotype. J is TRBJ2-1 and V is TRBV5-1; 12 bases are a match to TRBD2. This CDR3 has 16 residues. The J segment lost 8 bases and the V segment lost 4 bases, leaving 10 bases of the junction unmatched. CDR1 and CDR2 (germline): SGHRS, YFSETQ. This chain's CDR3 is CASSISRPSGRDEQFF. The CDR3 region has the DNA TGCGCCAGCAGCATCTCCCGACCTAGCGGGAGGGATGAGCAGTTCTTC.

This clonotype was observed at least ten times. The chain uses TRBV2 and TRBJ2-3; D not resolved. CDR3 size: 13 residues. Between the trimmed V and J ends, which lost 6 bases and 4 bases, there was a span of 11 bases. From germline, CDR1 is SNHLY and CDR2 FYNNEI. For the CDR3, the DNA is TGTGCCAGCAGGCTGAACGAACCAGATACGCAGTATTTT. It encodes CASRLNEPDTQYF.

The rearrangement uses TRBV28 and TRBJ1-5; possible D gene TRBD1, 5 bases. The CDR3 has 15 amino acids. Trimming left V 1 base short and J 3 bases short, with 10 bases between. Germline lookup yields CDR1 MDHEN and CDR2 SYDVKM. The CDR3 DNA reads TGTGCCAGCAGTTTATTCGGGACGGTCAATCAGCCCCAGCATTTT. Its protein is CASSLFGTVNQPQHF.

This clonotype was seen many times. The rearrangement joins TRBV4-1 to TRBJ2-4; maybe TRBD2 (6 bases). The CDR3 spans 15 residues. Germline loops: CDR1 MGHRA, CDR2 YSYEKL. V was pared by 3 bases and J by 8 bases, with 17 bases between. The CDR3 DNA is TGCGCCAGCAGCCAGGGGCCTGGAGGGGTCGACATTCAGTACTTC. This codes for CASSQGPGGVDIQYF.

The rearrangement uses TRBV30 and TRBJ1-1; 8 bases align to TRBD1. The CDR3 covers 13 residues. CDR1 is GTSNPN and CDR2 is SVGIG in the germline V gene (reference sequence). With 5 bases clipped from V and 5 bases from J, the junction kept 7 bases outside the gene matches. Here the CDR3 DNA reads TGTGCCTGGGATAGACAGGGGAGGACTGAAGCTTTCTTT. Encoded protein: CAWDRQGRTEAFF.

This clonotype was counted only a few times. The V call is TRBV18, the J call TRBJ1-6; unclear D gene. CDR1 is KGHSH, CDR2 LQKENI, per germline. This CDR3 contains 15 residues. V lost 6 bases to trimming and J lost 0 bases, with 9 bases between them. The CDR3 protein is CASSPESSYNSPLHF. For the CDR3, the DNA is TGTGCCAGCTCTCCTGAGAGCTCCTATAATTCACCCCTCCACTTT.

This chain uses TRBV12-3 or TRBV12-4 with TRBJ2-7; D ambiguous. Trimming removed 4 bases from V and 5 bases from J, with 15 bases in between. The CDR3 is 14 amino acids. CDR3 in DNA: TGTGCCAGCAGTTGGCAGGTGTCGGAACACGAGCAGTACTTC. Translated: CASSWQVSEHEQYF.

CDR3 residues: CASSPMTPAYEQYF. In DNA form, the CDR3 reads TGTGCCAGCAGCCCGATGACCCCTGCCTACGAGCAGTACTTC. The chain is built from TRBV6-5 and TRBJ2-7; the D is unclear. Germline V CDR1 and CDR2: MNHEY, SVGAGI. The CDR3 is 14 amino acids. With 6 bases removed from V and 2 bases from J, the gap between germline ends came to 14 bases.

Concerning this clonotype itself: One end of the junction is discordant with germline, which a read error may explain. CDR3 residues: CALAANTGELFF. CDR3 bases: TGCGCCCTAGCGGCGAACACCGGGGAGCTGTTTTTT. The V call is TRBV7-9, the J call TRBJ2-2; 7 bases line up with TRBD2. Germline CDR1 reads SEHNR; CDR2 reads FQNEAQ (reference sequence). The CDR3 runs 12 residues.

CDR3 nucleotides: TGTGCCAGCAGTTTTACAGGGCTTCATCAGCCCCAGCATTTT. Translating it yields CASSFTGLHQPQHF. The V gene is TRBV27, the J gene TRBJ1-5, with D possibly matching TRBD1 (6 bases). Deletions cut 3 bases from V and 5 bases from J, with 11 bases between. The CDR3 is made up of 14 amino acids. Germline V gene lookup returns CDR1 MNHEY and CDR2 SMNVEV (reference sequence).

This clonotype was recorded many times. The chain carries TRBV5-1 and TRBJ2-3; TRBD2 matches at 10 bases. The CDR3 spans 16 residues. Per the germline V gene, CDR1 is SGHRS and CDR2 is YFSETQ. Losses at the gene ends were 4 bases for V and 1 base for J; bases not matched to a gene: 6. CDR3 DNA sequence: TGCGCCAGCAGCCCACGGCTAGCGGGAGGCACAGATACGCAGTATTTT. It specifies CASSPRLAGGTDTQYF.